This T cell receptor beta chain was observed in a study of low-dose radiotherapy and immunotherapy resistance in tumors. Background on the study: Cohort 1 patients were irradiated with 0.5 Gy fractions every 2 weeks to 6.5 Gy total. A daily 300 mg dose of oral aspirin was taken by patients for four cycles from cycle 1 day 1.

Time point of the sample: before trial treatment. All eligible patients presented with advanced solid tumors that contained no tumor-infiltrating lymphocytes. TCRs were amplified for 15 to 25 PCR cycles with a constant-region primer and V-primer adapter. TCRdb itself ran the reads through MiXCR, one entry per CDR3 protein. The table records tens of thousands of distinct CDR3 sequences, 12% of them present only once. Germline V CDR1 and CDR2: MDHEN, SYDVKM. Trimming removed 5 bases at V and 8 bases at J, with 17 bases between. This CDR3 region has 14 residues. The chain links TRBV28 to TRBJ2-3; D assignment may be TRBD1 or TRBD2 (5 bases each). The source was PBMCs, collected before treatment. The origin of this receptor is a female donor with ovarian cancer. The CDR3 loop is CASSQGPGAVTQYF. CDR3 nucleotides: TGTGCCAGCAGTCAGGGACCGGGCGCAGTTACGCAGTATTTT.